The 30 T cell receptor beta chains listed next were all sequenced from one sample in a study of blood T cell repertoires in COVID-19. Measured with immunoSEQ multiplex PCR; TCRdb has only the in-frame clones, and not every one. The table includes about 250,000 clones, more than 65% detected once. Material for sequencing was peripheral blood. Every receptor here comes from a person aged 70 to 85 with COVID-19, enrolled during active disease.

The sample holds a few counts of this clone. The gene calls are TRBV5-1 and TRBJ1-2, with TRBD1 matching over 9 bases. Germline loops: CDR1 SGHRS, CDR2 YFSETQ. V lost 0 bases to trimming and J lost 7 bases; unmatched junction nucleotides: 4. CDR3 length: 14 residues. The CDR3 protein is CASSLVQGAGGYTF. The DNA of the CDR3 is TGCGCCAGCAGCTTGGTACAGGGGGCAGGTGGCTACACCTTC.

This clone was recorded once. The rearrangement links TRBV10-3 to TRBJ2-7; 7 positions match TRBD1. Germline-derived CDR1 and CDR2 are ENHRY and SYGVKD. This CDR3 region has 14 residues. The trim removed 2 bases at V and 2 bases at J, leaving 3 bases unmatched. This CDR3 is CAISERQGAYEQYF. The CDR3 DNA follows: TGTGCCATCAGTGAGAGACAGGGAGCCTACGAGCAGTACTTC.

This chain's CDR3 is CASSPFRQKNTGELFF. Here the CDR3 DNA reads TGTGCCAGCTCACCATTTCGCCAGAAAAACACCGGGGAGCTGTTTTTT. This chain joins TRBV18 and TRBJ2-2; D remains unclear. Per germline, CDR1 KGHSH and CDR2 LQKENI. CDR3 length: 16 amino acids. With 2 bases removed from V and 2 bases from J, the gap between germline ends came to 12 bases.

The V gene is TRBV23-1, the J gene TRBJ2-5; 13 bases match TRBD2. TRBV23-1 is placed among ORFs of uncertain function. This CDR3 has 13 residues. Unmatched junction bases numbered 4, after V lost 8 bases and J lost 7 bases. The CDR3 sequence: CASPRLAGGTQYF. The CDR3 nucleotides read TGCGCCAGCCCCCGACTAGCGGGAGGGACCCAGTACTTC.

The gene calls are TRBV10-3 and TRBJ2-7; D is ambiguous. CDR1 ENHRY and CDR2 SYGVKD come from the germline V gene. The CDR3 sequence is 11 residues long. The V gene lost 6 bases and the J gene lost 3 bases, with 6 bases spanning the gap. This CDR3 reads CAIRTNYEQYF. In DNA, the CDR3 is TGTGCCATCAGAACTAACTACGAGCAGTACTTC.

This chain joins TRBV7-9 and TRBJ1-6; TRBD1 matches at 11 bases. The CDR3 runs to 15 residues. Germline loops: CDR1 SEHNR, CDR2 FQNEAQ (reference sequence). Trimming cost V 5 bases and J 7 bases; bases outside gene matches: 4. The CDR3 nucleotides are TGTGCCAGCAGCAAGCGGACAGGGGGCAATTCACCCCTCCACTTT. Its protein is CASSKRTGGNSPLHF.

This clone was seen once. The chain combines TRBV5-1 with TRBJ2-3, with D possibly being TRBD1 (5 bases). The CDR3 spans 13 residues. With 4 bases removed from V and 6 bases from J, the gap between germline ends came to 12 bases. CDR1 SGHRS and CDR2 YFSETQ come from the germline V gene. The CDR3 DNA reads as TGCGCCAGCAGCACTCCAGGGCGTGATACGCAGTATTTT. This sequence encodes CASSTPGRDTQYF.

CDR3 protein: CASSLDLSWTGAEDTQYF. CDR3 coding DNA: TGTGCCAGCAGCTTAGATCTATCGTGGACAGGGGCAGAAGATACGCAGTATTTT. The chain links TRBV11-2 to TRBJ2-3; 9 nucleotides match TRBD1. Germline loops: CDR1 SGHAT, CDR2 FQNNGV. V dropped 0 bases and J dropped 5; count of bases not matched to a gene: 12. The CDR3 totals 18 residues. The variable domain in full, with the rest retrieved from reference TRBV11-2 and TRBJ2-3, is EAGVAQSPRYKIIEKRQSVAFWCNPISGHATLYWYQQILGQGPKLLIQFQNNGVVDDSQLPKDRFSAERLKGVDSTLKIQPAKLEDSAVYLCASSLDLSWTGAEDTQYFGPGTRLTVL.

This clone was seen only a few times. This chain connects TRBV20-1 to TRBJ2-3, with TRBD2 identical over 7 bases. Germline V gene lookup returns CDR1 DFQATT and CDR2 SNEGSKA (reference sequence). Germline trimming cut 3 bases from V and 9 bases from J; bases unmatched to any gene: 9. The CDR3 totals 13 residues. The CDR3 here is CSASVGGVSTQYF. CDR3 DNA: TGCAGTGCTAGTGTTGGGGGGGTTTCAACGCAGTATTTT.

The chain uses TRBV7-2 and TRBJ2-5; the D gene is possibly TRBD1 (7 bases). This CDR3 spans 15 amino acids. CDR1 SGHTA and CDR2 FQGNSA come from the germline V gene. Trimming took off 5 bases at V and 5 bases at J, with 18 bases between the two ends. CDR3 amino acids: CASSPTYRGGETQYF. The CDR3 DNA reads TGTGCCAGCAGCCCGACCTACAGGGGAGGCGAGACCCAGTACTTC.

The chain recombines TRBV6-2 or TRBV6-3 with TRBJ2-1, with TRBD2 matching 11 bases. After removal of 1 base from V and 8 bases from J, the junction contained 7 bases not matched to a gene. This CDR3 has 16 amino acids. The germline V gene encodes CDR1 MNHEY and CDR2 SVGEGT. DNA for the CDR3: TGTGCCAGCAGTTACTACACTACTAGCGGGAGCTATGAGCAGTTCTTC. Translation gives CASSYYTTSGSYEQFF.

This rearrangement joins TRBV14 to TRBJ1-3, with 7 nucleotides matching TRBD1. Germline V gives CDR1 SGHDN, CDR2 FVKESK. This CDR3 comprises 13 residues. After removal of 3 bases from V and 9 bases from J, the junction contained 5 bases not matched to a gene. The CDR3 region has the DNA TGTGCCAGCAGCCAGACAGGGTTTGGCACCATATATTTT. Translating it yields CASSQTGFGTIYF. The variable domain in full, completed from reference TRBV14 and TRBJ1-3, reads EAGVTQFPSHSVIEKGQTVTLRCDPISGHDNLYWYRRVMGKEIKFLLHFVKESKQDESGMPNNRFLAERTGGTYSTLKVQPAELEDSGVYFCASSQTGFGTIYFGEGSWLTVV.

The V gene is TRBV7-6, the J gene TRBJ1-1; D possibly corresponds to TRBD1 (6 bases). CDR3 length equals 13 residues. Trimming pared 6 bases from V and 4 bases from J, leaving 12 bases between. The germline V gene has CDR1 SGHVS and CDR2 FNYEAQ. CDR3 loop: CASRPTGSTEAFF. CDR3 nucleotides: TGTGCCAGCAGGCCAACAGGGAGCACTGAAGCTTTCTTT.

The genes are TRBV30 and TRBJ1-5; maybe TRBD1 (6 bases). Trimming shortened V by 3 bases and J by 9 bases, and 12 bases separated the two germline ends. This CDR3 has 12 amino acids. The germline gives CDR1 GTSNPN, CDR2 SVGIG (reference sequence). This chain's CDR3 is CAWRGGVTPQHF. The CDR3 DNA is TGTGCCTGGAGAGGGGGAGTTACGCCCCAGCATTTT. Variable domain in full (rest from reference TRBV30 and TRBJ1-5): SQTIHQWPATLVQPVGSPLSLECTVEGTSNPNLYWYRQAAGRGLQLLFYSVGIGQISSEVPQNLSASRPQDRQFILSSKKLLLSDSGFYLCAWRGGVTPQHFGDGTRLSIL.

This rearrangement joins TRBV2 to TRBJ1-5; D possibly corresponds to TRBD1 (6 bases). The CDR3 length is 13 residues. V was trimmed by 5 bases and J by 4 bases, leaving 9 bases between them. CDR1 and CDR2 from the germline V gene are SNHLY and FYNNEI. CDR3 nucleotides: TGTGCCAGCAGTATAACAGGGAATCAGCCCCAGCATTTT. Its protein product is CASSITGNQPQHF.

This clone was seen a single time. The CDR3 sequence is CSANRGETQYF. The CDR3 DNA follows: TGCAGCGCGAACAGGGGTGAGACCCAGTACTTC. The V and J genes are TRBV29-1 and TRBJ2-5; 7 bases match TRBD1. Germline V gives CDR1 SQVTM, CDR2 ANQGSEA. The V gene end was trimmed by 7 bases and the J gene end by 5 bases; junction bases not matched to a gene: 4. The CDR3 runs to 11 residues.

This clone was recorded a few times. This sequence joins TRBV10-3 and TRBJ2-7; the D gene is possibly TRBD1 (6 bases). The CDR3 spans 15 residues. The germline V gene has CDR1 ENHRY and CDR2 SYGVKD. Trimming left V 0 bases short and J 6 bases short, with 15 bases between. The CDR3 sequence is CAISESGAGAGEQYF. The CDR3, as DNA: TGTGCCATCAGTGAGTCCGGTGCAGGGGCCGGCGAGCAGTACTTC.

Remarks on this clone: Other DNA sequences in this sample translate to the same CDR3. The J gene is TRBJ1-2, the V gene TRBV14, with TRBD1 matching 9 bases. The CDR3 length is 15 residues. J gave up 4 bases and V 3 bases, and 6 bases lay outside the gene matches. Per the germline V gene, CDR1 is SGHDN and CDR2 is FVKESK. The CDR3 loop reads CASSQGQGRSYGYTF. The CDR3 DNA sequence: TGTGCCAGCAGCCAGGGACAGGGACGTTCCTATGGCTACACCTTC.

The V call is TRBV6-5, the J call TRBJ2-3; TRBD2 is a possible D gene (5 bases). The CDR3 contains 12 residues. The germline V gene has CDR1 MNHEY and CDR2 SVGAGI. V dropped 9 bases and J dropped 6 bases, with 13 bases sitting between them. The CDR3 is CASNGVGDTQYF. As DNA, the CDR3 is TGTGCCAGTAACGGGGTAGGGGATACGCAGTATTTT.

This clone was detected only a few times. J is TRBJ1-5 and V is TRBV19; no firm D call. The CDR3 has 14 residues. V lost 7 bases to trimming and J lost 0 bases, with 10 bases between them. Germline assignment: CDR1 LNHDA and CDR2 SQIVND (reference sequence). As DNA, the CDR3 is TGTGCCAGTATTTCAGTAAATAGCAATCAGCCCCAGCATTTT. It codes for CASISVNSNQPQHF.

This clone was counted a few times. The CDR3: CAWSVPGQRNYEQYF. The CDR3, as DNA: TGTGCCTGGAGCGTTCCGGGACAACGAAACTACGAGCAGTACTTC. The chain carries TRBV30 and TRBJ2-7; tentative D call: TRBD1 (6 bases). The CDR3 covers 15 residues. Germline CDR1 and CDR2: GTSNPN and SVGIG (reference sequence). V lost 3 bases to trimming and J lost 3 bases, with 18 bases between them.

The CDR3: CASSQGGTSGGGTDTQYF. CDR3 nucleotides: TGCGCCAGCAGCCAAGGGGGGACTAGCGGGGGCGGCACAGATACGCAGTATTTT. J is TRBJ2-3 and V is TRBV4-3, with 14 bases that match TRBD2. The V gene end was trimmed by 1 base and the J gene end by 1 base; junction bases not matched to a gene: 4. Per germline, CDR1 LGHNA and CDR2 YSLEER. This CDR3 has 18 amino acids.

This clone came up a few times. The rearrangement joins TRBV20-1 to TRBJ2-4, with a tentative D call TRBD1 (5 bases). With 3 bases removed from V and 8 bases from J, the gap between germline ends came to 20 bases. The CDR3 has 15 amino acids. Germline lookup yields CDR1 DFQATT and CDR2 SNEGSKA (reference sequence). The CDR3 here is CSASGKMGLGDIQYF. In DNA form, the CDR3 reads TGCAGTGCTAGTGGGAAGATGGGTCTAGGGGACATTCAGTACTTC.

The rearrangement uses TRBV28 and TRBJ2-7, with D uncertain. Germline CDR1 is MDHEN and CDR2 is SYDVKM. The germline V and J ends were trimmed by 5 bases and 3 bases, with 5 bases remaining between them. This CDR3 has 11 residues. The CDR3 DNA reads TGTGCCAGCAGTCTAGACTACGAGCAGTACTTC. It codes for CASSLDYEQYF.

The J gene is TRBJ2-5, the V gene TRBV5-6, with a weak D call TRBD1 (7 bases). V lost 0 bases and J 5 bases, leaving 11 bases between the germline ends. The CDR3 consists of 14 residues. Germline assignment: CDR1 SGHDT and CDR2 YYEEEE. The CDR3 spells CASSLATGRETQYF. The CDR3 DNA reads TGTGCCAGCAGCTTGGCGACAGGGAGGGAGACCCAGTACTTC. The full variable domain, in which reference TRBV5-6 and TRBJ2-5 provide the parts outside the CDR3, is DAGVTQSPTHLIKTRGQQVTLRCSPKSGHDTVSWYQQALGQGPQFIFQYYEEEERQRGNFPDRFSGHQFPNYSSELNVNALLLGDSALYLCASSLATGRETQYFGPGTRLLVL.

This chain joins TRBV7-8 and TRBJ2-7; 12 bases align to TRBD2. Per the germline V gene, CDR1 is SGHVS and CDR2 is FQNEAQ. The CDR3 is 18 residues long. With V trimmed by 1 base and J by 0 bases, 7 bases remained unmatched. CDR3 loop: CASSLVSGTSGFSYEQYF. CDR3 DNA: TGTGCCAGCAGCTTAGTATCCGGGACTAGCGGGTTCTCCTACGAGCAGTACTTC.

This clone was seen more than once but under ten times. This chain connects TRBV9 to TRBJ2-7, with 13 nucleotides matching TRBD2. The CDR3 length is 15 residues. V trimming: 3 bases; J trimming: 7 bases; junction bases outside the gene matches: 7. Looked up from germline, CDR1 is SGDLS and CDR2 is YYNGEE. The CDR3 is CASSAGTSGIEEQYF. The CDR3 DNA follows: TGTGCCAGCAGCGCGGGGACTAGCGGGATCGAAGAGCAGTACTTC.

The V gene is TRBV7-2, the J gene TRBJ2-5; D not certain. V lost 5 bases and J lost 3, with 10 bases in between. The germline CDR1 and CDR2 sequences are SGHTA and FQGNSA. The CDR3 has 13 residues. The CDR3: CASSQSVKETQYF. The DNA of the CDR3 is TGTGCCAGCAGCCAAAGCGTCAAAGAGACCCAGTACTTC.

The CDR3 spells CASSIVDTQYF. DNA of the CDR3: TGTGCCAGCTCTATCGTCGATACGCAGTATTTT. J is TRBJ2-3 and V is TRBV11-2; D remains ambiguous. The germline gives CDR1 SGHAT, CDR2 FQNNGV. The CDR3 is 11 amino acids. Deletions cut 8 bases from V and 6 bases from J, with 9 bases between.

This sequence joins TRBV11-2 and TRBJ1-2, with 11 bases fitting TRBD1. The germline V gene has CDR1 SGHAT and CDR2 FQNNGV. The V gene end was trimmed by 5 bases and the J gene end by 6 bases; junction bases not matched to a gene: 5. CDR3 length: 14 amino acids. The CDR3 bases are TGTGCCAGCAGCCCAGGGGACAGGGGGGATGGCTACACCTTC. It is translated as CASSPGDRGDGYTF.